This entry features one TCR beta chain sequence. The data belong to a study of blood T cell repertoires in COVID-19. Study as a whole: Italy, Spain and the United States were the sources of the convalescent and acute COVID-19 samples.

The CDR3 totals 17 residues. V was cut by 6 bases and J by 6 bases, with 27 bases left in between. Germline loops: CDR1 SGHTA, CDR2 FQGNSA. Clones were sequenced by immunoSEQ multiplex PCR, and TCRdb holds only the in-frame ones, with some missing. The sample has 490,000 or so clones; 85% to 90% are singletons. Sample: PBMCs or T cells enriched from blood (not recorded which). This rearrangement joins TRBV7-2 to TRBJ2-7; tentative D call: TRBD2 (5 bases). The TCR was taken from a middle-aged woman who had recovered from COVID-19. The CDR3 region is CASSLRIRAASGPEQYF. CDR3 sequence (DNA): TGTGCCAGCAGTCTTAGGATTCGGGCGGCCAGCGGTCCCGAGCAGTACTTC.